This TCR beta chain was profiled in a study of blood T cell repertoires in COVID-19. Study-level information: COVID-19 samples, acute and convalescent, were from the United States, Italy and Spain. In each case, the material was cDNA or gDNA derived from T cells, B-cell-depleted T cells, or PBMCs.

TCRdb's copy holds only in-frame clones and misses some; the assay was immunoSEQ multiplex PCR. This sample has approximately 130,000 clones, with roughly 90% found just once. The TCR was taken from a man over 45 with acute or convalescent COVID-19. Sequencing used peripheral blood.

CDR3 bases: TGTGCCAGCAGTGTTCCGGGACAGGCGAACTCTGGAAACACCATATATTTT. Amino acids: CASSVPGQANSGNTIYF. The J gene is TRBJ1-3, the V gene TRBV3-1 (or the pseudogene TRBV3-2), with 8 bases aligning to TRBD1. The CDR3 consists of 17 residues. After removal of 6 bases from V and 0 bases from J, the junction contained 10 bases not matched to a gene. Germline loops: CDR1 LGHDT, CDR2 YNNKEL (reference sequence).